The clone carrying this T cell receptor (beta chain) was observed once. As yet, its antigen is unknown. Method: immunoSEQ multiplex PCR; TCRdb's copy keeps in-frame clones and lacks some. This table holds approximately 150,000 clones, 88% found once. The data are from a study of T cell responses to AZD1222 COVID-19 vaccine. The study, taken as a whole, reports: Repertoire samples came only from after the peak T cell response. Mostly white British, mostly female donors; authors suggested clonal diversity may be underestimated.

V dropped 6 bases and J dropped 7 bases, with 13 bases sitting between them. CDR1 and CDR2 (germline): MDHEN, SYDVKM. The CDR3 extends over 14 amino acids. The sample in question was peripheral blood, obtained 28 days after the second dose of the MenACWY control vaccine. The chain employs TRBV28 and TRBJ1-6; no clear D. This receptor was taken from an adult who received the MenACWY meningococcal vaccine as a control. CDR3 nucleotide sequence: TGTGCCAGCAGAGAGGAGAGGGAAAATTCACCCCTCCACTTT. It specifies CASREERENSPLHF. Complete variable domain (other parts from reference TRBV28 and TRBJ1-6): DVKVTQSSRYLVKRTGEKVFLECVQDMDHENMFWYRQDPGLGLRLIYFSYDVKMKEKGDIPEGYSVSREKKERFSLILESASTNQTSMYLCASREERENSPLHFGNGTRLTVT.